This entry lists 23 T cell receptor beta chains sequenced from one sample in a study of cytomegalovirus exposure and HLA in healthy donors. Researchers ran the PCR with 60 Vbeta and 13 Jbeta primers. Data came from immunoSEQ multiplex PCR; TCRdb stores just in-frame clones and leaves some out. The sample has roughly 160,000 clones, approximately 82% seen once. Material: PBMCs. The receptors stem from a woman aged 40 to 49 in good health and CMV-seropositive.

V and J are TRBV28 and TRBJ2-5; D is unresolved. The DNA end is more similar to TRBJ2-7, so the J call may be wrong. CDR3 length equals 13 residues. CDR1 is MDHEN, CDR2 SYDVKM, per germline. The CDR3 reads CASSLAPHYEQYF. The CDR3 bases are TGTGCCAGCAGTTTAGCCCCCCACTACGAGCAGTACTTC.

The genes are TRBV5-4 and TRBJ1-4; possible D gene TRBD1, 5 bases. V dropped 4 bases and J dropped 0 bases, with 16 bases sitting between them. The CDR3 extends over 17 amino acids. Germline loops: CDR1 SGHNT, CDR2 YYREEE (reference sequence). DNA for the CDR3: TGTGCCAGCAGCATAACAGGAGCCCATGCAACTAATGAAAAACTGTTTTTT. It yields the protein CASSITGAHATNEKLFF.

Regarding this clone: Compared with germline, one end of the junction differs, possibly owing to a read error. This sequence joins TRBV7-7 and TRBJ2-7; 7 nucleotides agree with TRBD2. CDR1 is SSHAT and CDR2 is FNYEAQ in the germline V gene (reference sequence). The CDR3 runs 15 residues. CDR3 sequence (DNA): TGTGCTAGCAGCTTAAGGGCCGGGGACTACTACGAGCAGTACTTC. Translation: CASSLRAGDYYEQYF.

The chain uses TRBV28 and TRBJ2-7; 9 nucleotides match TRBD1. V lost 4 bases and J lost 2; bases outside the gene matches: 6. Germline assignment: CDR1 MDHEN and CDR2 SYDVKM. This CDR3 comprises 15 residues. The CDR3 DNA reads TGTGCCAGCAGTTCGCCGGGACAGGGACCCTACGAGCAGTACTTC. Its protein is CASSSPGQGPYEQYF.

The chain is built from TRBV27 and TRBJ1-1; D remains ambiguous. This CDR3 has 14 residues. V was clipped by 6 bases and J by 3 bases, with 14 bases between them. CDR1 and CDR2 (germline): MNHEY, SMNVEV (reference sequence). The CDR3 DNA reads as TGTGCCAGCAGGTTCGCCGGGGTTGACACTGAAGCTTTCTTT. It translates to CASRFAGVDTEAFF.

The J gene is TRBJ2-1, the V gene TRBV4-3; 9 nucleotides agree with TRBD2. The trim removed 0 bases at V and 8 bases at J, leaving 5 bases unmatched. This CDR3 has 15 amino acids. In germline, CDR1 is LGHNA, CDR2 YSLEER. Here the CDR3 reads CASSQDRLAADEQFF. The CDR3 DNA reads TGCGCCAGCAGCCAAGATCGACTAGCGGCAGATGAGCAGTTCTTC.

The chain employs TRBV11-2 and TRBJ2-3; D unresolved. From germline, CDR1 is SGHAT and CDR2 FQNNGV. With 5 bases removed from V and 3 bases from J, the gap between germline ends came to 12 bases. The CDR3 is made up of 14 amino acids. CDR3 DNA sequence: TGTGCCAGCAGCCCCGGCGGCGGAACAGATACGCAGTATTTT. It translates to CASSPGGGTDTQYF.

This clone was found a few times. The chain recombines TRBV7-8 with TRBJ1-4, with D unclear. V dropped 2 bases and J dropped 11 bases, with 15 bases sitting between them. The CDR3 spans 14 residues. Germline V lookup: CDR1 SGHVS, CDR2 FQNEAQ. The DNA for the CDR3 is TGTGCCAGCAGCTTACCCGGACCCGCGGGGAAACTGTTTTTT. Protein sequence: CASSLPGPAGKLFF.

The chain carries TRBV11-2 and TRBJ1-1; no definite D call. CDR3 size: 13 residues. V gave up 7 bases and J gave up 3 bases, with 12 bases separating them. CDR1 is SGHAT and CDR2 is FQNNGV in the germline V gene. CDR3 nucleotides: TGTGCCAGCACCAGAATTCCCGACACTGAAGCTTTCTTT. The encoded protein is CASTRIPDTEAFF.

This chain uses TRBV5-1 with TRBJ1-1, with 8 bases that match TRBD1. J lost 1 base, V lost 4 bases, and 6 bases had no gene match. This CDR3 has 15 residues. The germline V gene has CDR1 SGHRS and CDR2 YFSETQ. CDR3 sequence reads: CASSPDGQGNTEAFF. CDR3 nucleotide sequence: TGCGCCAGCAGCCCGGATGGACAGGGGAACACTGAAGCTTTCTTT.

The chain joins TRBV7-3 to TRBJ1-1, with TRBD1 identical over 8 bases. V lost 1 base and J lost 11; bases outside the gene matches: 6. Germline V gene data show CDR1 as SGHTA and CDR2 as FQGTGA. This CDR3 is built from 13 residues. The chain's CDR3 is CASSLIGRGRAFF. DNA for the CDR3: TGTGCCAGCAGCTTAATCGGCAGGGGGCGGGCTTTCTTT.

This chain uses TRBV5-8 with TRBJ1-4; 7 nucleotides line up with TRBD1. Looked up from germline, CDR1 is SGHTS and CDR2 is YDEGEE. The junction had 6 bases not matched to a gene; V was cut back by 2 bases and J by 8 bases. The CDR3 is 14 amino acids. In DNA form, the CDR3 reads TGTGCCAGCAGCTTCTTGAGGGGGCGGGAAAAACTGTTTTTT. Its protein is CASSFLRGREKLFF.

This chain joins TRBV10-3 and TRBJ1-1; D is undetermined. Germline V gene data show CDR1 as ENHRY and CDR2 as SYGVKD. The CDR3 spans 13 residues. V dropped 1 base and J dropped 3 bases, with 6 bases sitting between them. The CDR3, as DNA: TGTGCCATCAGTGAGTATACGGACACTGAAGCTTTCTTT. Protein sequence: CAISEYTDTEAFF.

This clone was counted between two and nine times. V gene TRBV5-4 combines with J gene TRBJ2-3, with D perhaps TRBD2 (5 bases). The CDR3 spans 14 residues. Trimming shortened V by 3 bases and J by 5 bases, and 13 bases separated the two germline ends. The germline gives CDR1 SGHNT, CDR2 YYREEE (reference sequence). DNA for the CDR3: TGTGCCAGCAGCTCCGGACCCCGGGGAGATACGCAGTATTTT. Protein: CASSSGPRGDTQYF.

This sequence joins TRBV28 and TRBJ2-7, with 14 bases lining up with TRBD2. V lost 8 bases to trimming and J lost 4 bases; unmatched junction nucleotides: 4. The CDR3 covers 14 residues. Germline lookup yields CDR1 MDHEN and CDR2 SYDVKM. CDR3 region: CASVTSGRVYEQYF. CDR3 coding DNA: TGTGCCAGCGTGACTAGCGGGAGGGTATACGAGCAGTACTTC. The full variable domain, in which reference TRBV28 and TRBJ2-7 provide the parts outside the CDR3, is DVKVTQSSRYLVKRTGEKVFLECVQDMDHENMFWYRQDPGLGLRLIYFSYDVKMKEKGDIPEGYSVSREKKERFSLILESASTNQTSMYLCASVTSGRVYEQYFGPGTRLTVT.

The chain combines TRBV29-1 with TRBJ1-1, with a tentative D call TRBD1 (6 bases). V was shortened by 7 bases and J by 0 bases, with 9 bases between the two germline ends. Germline V gene lookup returns CDR1 SQVTM and CDR2 ANQGSEA. The CDR3 totals 12 residues. CDR3 sequence (DNA): TGCAGCGGGGACATTGTGAACACTGAAGCTTTCTTT. Protein sequence: CSGDIVNTEAFF. The entire variable domain, with the rest obtained from reference TRBV29-1 and TRBJ1-1, is as follows: SAVISQKPSRDICQRGTSLTIQCQVDSQVTMMFWYRQQPGQSLTLIATANQGSEATYESGFVIDKFPISRPNLTFSTLTVSNMSPEDSSIYLCSGDIVNTEAFFGQGTRLTVV.

The genes are TRBV28 and TRBJ2-6; D not resolved. Germline CDR1 MDHEN, CDR2 SYDVKM. V lost 6 bases, J lost 0 bases, and 9 bases lay in between. CDR3 length: 15 residues. The CDR3 nucleotides read TGTGCCAGCAGAACTAAGAGCTCTGGGGCCAACGTCCTGACTTTC. This translates into CASRTKSSGANVLTF.

The chain joins TRBV5-1 to TRBJ2-5, with TRBD2 matching over 8 bases. J lost 3 bases, V lost 4 bases, and 8 bases had no gene match. The CDR3 is 15 residues long. The germline V gene has CDR1 SGHRS and CDR2 YFSETQ. The CDR3 is CASSLTSGAKETQYF. CDR3 bases: TGCGCCAGCAGCCTTACTAGCGGCGCTAAAGAGACCCAGTACTTC.

Written as DNA, the CDR3 is TGTGCCAGTAATCCTAGCGTGAACACAGATACGCAGTATTTT. Translating gives CASNPSVNTDTQYF. The chain joins TRBV19 to TRBJ2-3; maybe TRBD2 (6 bases). The CDR3 spans 14 residues. The germline CDR1 and CDR2 sequences are LNHDA and SQIVND (reference sequence). V dropped 7 bases and J dropped 2 bases, with 13 bases sitting between them. The whole variable domain, remainder taken from reference TRBV19 and TRBJ2-3, is DGGITQSPKYLFRKEGQNVTLSCEQNLNHDAMYWYRQDPGQGLRLIYYSQIVNDFQKGDIAEGYSVSREKKESFPLTVTSAQKNPTAFYLCASNPSVNTDTQYFGPGTRLTVL.

The chain recombines TRBV21-1 with TRBJ1-3. TRBV21-1 is reported as a pseudogene. The CDR3 runs to 18 residues. The CDR3, as DNA: TGTGCCAGCAGCAAAGGGTGCGGGGGTTCCGTTTCTGGAAACACCATATATTTT. Protein sequence: CASSKGCGGSVSGNTIYF.

In its sample, this clone was seen once. The CDR3 bases are TGTGCCATCAGCAGGGATTCTAGCAATCAGCCCCAGCATTTT. This gives the protein CAISRDSSNQPQHF. The chain links TRBV10-3 to TRBJ1-5; possibly TRBD1 for D (5 bases). V was shortened by 6 bases and J by 0 bases, with 9 bases between the two germline ends. The germline CDR1 and CDR2 sequences are ENHRY and SYGVKD. There are 14 residues in the CDR3.

This clone was picked up a small number of times. This sequence joins TRBV7-2 and TRBJ2-3; TRBD2 might be the D (6 bases). This CDR3 is 17 amino acids long. The germline gives CDR1 SGHTA, CDR2 FQGNSA. Trimming shortened V by 5 bases and J by 2 bases, and 20 bases separated the two germline ends. As DNA, the CDR3 is TGTGCCAGCAGCCTAAGCGTTGGGCGGGGCCCCACAGATACGCAGTATTTT. It codes for CASSLSVGRGPTDTQYF.

In regard to this clone: Additional DNA sequences in this sample encode the identical CDR3. The gene calls are TRBV28 and TRBJ1-5; D possibly corresponds to TRBD1 (5 bases). Per the germline V gene, CDR1 is MDHEN and CDR2 is SYDVKM. The V and J ends lost 6 bases and 3 bases respectively, with 6 bases between them. This CDR3 has 12 residues. The CDR3, as DNA: TGTGCCAGCAGGACAGTCAATCAGCCCCAGCATTTT. This gives the protein CASRTVNQPQHF.